Listed below are T cell receptor beta chains from one sample, sequenced in a study of CD8+CD57+ T cells in acquired aplastic anemia. TCRdb recomputed calls from the reads with MiXCR, one row per CDR3 protein. The sample lists about 210,000 distinct CDR3 sequences; over 60% were seen once. The sample consisted of sorted CD4+, CD8+, or CD8+CD57+ T cells (not recorded which) from PBMCs. The source of these receptors is a human donor in good health. Both conserved end residues are part of each CDR3. Fields, in order: clone size, CDR3 length, D gene, V gene, J gene, CDR3 protein, CDR3 DNA. The D gene is left open where the match is weak. Clone size, where shown, is once, few, many, or a class for clones that have expanded.

clone_size: -; cdr3_length: 12; d_call: -; v_call: TRBV24-1; j_call: TRBJ2-3; cdr3_aa: CATSVLGDTQYF; cdr3_nt: TGTGCCACCAGTGTCTTGGGAGATACGCAGTATTTT
clone_size: few; cdr3_length: 15; d_call: TRBD2; v_call: TRBV6-5; j_call: TRBJ2-1; cdr3_aa: CAISVGTSGYNEQFF; cdr3_nt: TGTGCCATCAGTGTAGGGACTAGCGGCTACAATGAGCAGTTCTTC
clone_size: few; cdr3_length: 17; d_call: -; v_call: TRBV7-8; j_call: TRBJ2-7; cdr3_aa: CASSLGGAGRLIYEQYF; cdr3_nt: TGTGCCAGCAGCTTAGGTGGGGCCGGCAGGTTAATCTACGAGCAGTACTTC
clone_size: -; cdr3_length: 15; d_call: -; v_call: TRBV5-6; j_call: TRBJ1-4; cdr3_aa: CASSAGAGYGAGLFF; cdr3_nt: TGTGCCAGCAGCGCTGGAGCAGGGTACGGGGCGGGACTGTTTTTT
clone_size: -; cdr3_length: 15; d_call: -; v_call: TRBV7-2; j_call: TRBJ1-1; cdr3_aa: CASSVRQLRDTEAFF; cdr3_nt: TGTGCCAGCAGCGTTCGACAGCTTAGGGACACTGAAGCTTTCTTT
clone_size: many; cdr3_length: 16; d_call: TRBD2; v_call: TRBV7-9; j_call: TRBJ2-2; cdr3_aa: CASSLGRLAGTGELFF; cdr3_nt: TGTGCCAGCAGCTTGGGTAGACTAGCGGGAACCGGGGAGCTGTTTTTT
clone_size: -; cdr3_length: 12; d_call: -; v_call: TRBV4-1; j_call: TRBJ2-3; cdr3_aa: CASSQTGDTQYF; cdr3_nt: TGCGCCAGCAGCCAGACCGGAGATACGCAGTATTTT
clone_size: many; cdr3_length: 15; d_call: -; v_call: TRBV12-3/TRBV12-4; j_call: TRBJ2-7; cdr3_aa: CASSPDKPSLYEQYF; cdr3_nt: TGTGCCAGCAGCCCGGACAAACCCTCCCTCTACGAGCAGTACTTC
clone_size: -; cdr3_length: 14; d_call: TRBD1; v_call: TRBV12-3/TRBV12-4; j_call: TRBJ1-2; cdr3_aa: CASSFFQGDYGYTF; cdr3_nt: TGTGCCAGCAGTTTTTTTCAGGGGGACTATGGCTACACCTTC
clone_size: few; cdr3_length: 16; d_call: TRBD2; v_call: TRBV7-3; j_call: TRBJ2-1; cdr3_aa: CASSLGTSDLYNEQFF; cdr3_nt: TGTGCCAGCAGCTTAGGGACTAGCGACCTATACAATGAGCAGTTCTTC
clone_size: -; cdr3_length: 14; d_call: -; v_call: TRBV7-9; j_call: TRBJ2-7; cdr3_aa: CASSPRDPLQKQYF; cdr3_nt: TGTGCCAGCAGCCCCCGGGACCCACTCCAAAAGCAGTACTTC
clone_size: once; cdr3_length: 14; d_call: TRBD2; v_call: TRBV9; j_call: TRBJ2-1; cdr3_aa: CASSYSTELAEQFF; cdr3_nt: TGTGCCAGCAGTTACTCGACGGAACTAGCGGAGCAGTTCTTC
clone_size: few; cdr3_length: 12; d_call: -; v_call: TRBV2; j_call: TRBJ2-5; cdr3_aa: CATAYSQETQYF; cdr3_nt: TGTGCCACAGCGTACAGCCAAGAGACCCAGTACTTC
clone_size: -; cdr3_length: 14; d_call: -; v_call: TRBV10-3; j_call: TRBJ1-6; cdr3_aa: CAISVSTSSSPLHF; cdr3_nt: TGTGCCATCAGTGTGTCGACCTCTAGTTCACCCCTCCACTTT
clone_size: -; cdr3_length: 18; d_call: TRBD2; v_call: TRBV20-1; j_call: TRBJ2-3; cdr3_aa: CSAIRAGLAGKGTDTQYF; cdr3_nt: TGCAGTGCTATTAGGGCAGGACTAGCGGGAAAAGGGACAGATACGCAGTATTTT
clone_size: -; cdr3_length: 12; d_call: -; v_call: TRBV19; j_call: TRBJ2-6; cdr3_aa: CASSIDPRPEAF; cdr3_nt: TGTGCCAGTAGTATAGATCCCCGTCCTGAAGCTTTC
clone_size: -; cdr3_length: 12; d_call: -; v_call: TRBV5-6; j_call: TRBJ2-5; cdr3_aa: CASSLVGKTQYF; cdr3_nt: TGTGCCAGCAGCTTGGTCGGGAAGACCCAGTACTTC
clone_size: -; cdr3_length: 15; d_call: -; v_call: TRBV7-9; j_call: TRBJ1-1; cdr3_aa: CASSQVRVSAAEAFF; cdr3_nt: TGTGCCAGCAGCCAGGTCAGGGTATCCGCCGCTGAAGCTTTCTTT
clone_size: many; cdr3_length: 12; d_call: -; v_call: TRBV9; j_call: TRBJ2-1; cdr3_aa: CASRPAYNEQFF; cdr3_nt: TGTGCCAGCAGGCCGGCTTACAATGAGCAGTTCTTC
clone_size: -; cdr3_length: 13; d_call: -; v_call: TRBV10-3; j_call: TRBJ1-4; cdr3_aa: CAIRGGPDEKLFF; cdr3_nt: TGTGCCATCAGAGGGGGGCCGGATGAAAAACTGTTTTTT
clone_size: -; cdr3_length: 14; d_call: -; v_call: TRBV7-2; j_call: TRBJ2-5; cdr3_aa: CASSLDSVGETQYF; cdr3_nt: TGTGCCAGCAGCTTAGATAGCGTTGGAGAGACCCAGTACTTC
clone_size: few; cdr3_length: 14; d_call: -; v_call: TRBV12-3/TRBV12-4; j_call: TRBJ1-3; cdr3_aa: CASRGYRPGNTIYF; cdr3_nt: TGTGCCAGCAGAGGCTACCGGCCCGGAAACACCATATATTTT
clone_size: -; cdr3_length: 16; d_call: -; v_call: TRBV20-1; j_call: TRBJ2-1; cdr3_aa: CSARGLASHSYNEQFF; cdr3_nt: TGCAGTGCTAGAGGACTGGCCTCACACTCCTACAATGAGCAGTTCTTC
clone_size: many; cdr3_length: 16; d_call: TRBD1; v_call: TRBV7-8; j_call: TRBJ2-1; cdr3_aa: CASSPPSGQNYNEQFF; cdr3_nt: TGTGCCAGCAGCCCCCCTTCGGGACAGAATTACAATGAGCAGTTCTTC
clone_size: many; cdr3_length: 16; d_call: TRBD2; v_call: TRBV10-2; j_call: TRBJ2-7; cdr3_aa: CASSELAGGPVYEQYF; cdr3_nt: TGCGCCAGCAGTGAGCTAGCGGGGGGGCCTGTCTACGAGCAGTACTTC
clone_size: -; cdr3_length: 15; d_call: -; v_call: TRBV10-3; j_call: TRBJ1-1; cdr3_aa: CAISESDTAKLQAFF; cdr3_nt: TGTGCCATCAGTGAGTCGGACACCGCTAAGCTTCAAGCTTTCTTT
clone_size: many; cdr3_length: 15; d_call: -; v_call: TRBV2; j_call: TRBJ2-2; cdr3_aa: CASTKGAGGAGELFF; cdr3_nt: TGTGCCAGCACCAAGGGGGCCGGGGGCGCCGGGGAGCTGTTTTTT
clone_size: -; cdr3_length: 13; d_call: -; v_call: TRBV9; j_call: TRBJ1-1; cdr3_aa: CASSEDTNNEAFF; cdr3_nt: TGTGCCAGCAGCGAAGACACCAACAATGAAGCTTTCTTT
clone_size: -; cdr3_length: 14; d_call: -; v_call: TRBV29-1; j_call: TRBJ1-2; cdr3_aa: CSVQQGFSNYGYTF; cdr3_nt: TGCAGCGTGCAACAGGGCTTCTCTAACTATGGCTACACCTTC
clone_size: -; cdr3_length: 14; d_call: -; v_call: TRBV7-3; j_call: TRBJ2-3; cdr3_aa: CASGRGDKLDTQYF; cdr3_nt: TGTGCCAGCGGGCGGGGAGATAAATTAGATACGCAGTATTTT
clone_size: -; cdr3_length: 14; d_call: TRBD2; v_call: TRBV7-8; j_call: TRBJ2-7; cdr3_aa: CASSLGGETYEQYF; cdr3_nt: TGTGCCAGCAGCTTGGGAGGGGAAACCTACGAGCAGTACTTC
clone_size: many; cdr3_length: 20; d_call: TRBD2; v_call: TRBV7-9; j_call: TRBJ2-7; cdr3_aa: CASSVTPGTSGNVNGYEQYF; cdr3_nt: TGTGCCAGCAGCGTGACCCCCGGGACTAGCGGGAATGTTAATGGCTACGAGCAGTACTTC
clone_size: many; cdr3_length: 15; d_call: -; v_call: TRBV11-3; j_call: TRBJ2-2; cdr3_aa: CASSFGQQNTGELFF; cdr3_nt: TGTGCCAGCAGCTTTGGGCAGCAGAACACCGGGGAGCTGTTTTTT
clone_size: few; cdr3_length: 15; d_call: TRBD2; v_call: TRBV3-1; j_call: TRBJ2-7; cdr3_aa: CASSQGAGGSYEQYF; cdr3_nt: TGTGCCAGCAGCCAAGGGGCGGGAGGATCCTACGAGCAGTACTTC
clone_size: -; cdr3_length: 14; d_call: TRBD1; v_call: TRBV2; j_call: TRBJ1-1; cdr3_aa: CASSVTGGNTEAFF; cdr3_nt: TGTGCCAGCAGTGTGACAGGGGGGAACACTGAAGCTTTCTTT
clone_size: -; cdr3_length: 16; d_call: TRBD1; v_call: TRBV29-1; j_call: TRBJ2-1; cdr3_aa: CSVEPRGHTSYNEQFF; cdr3_nt: TGCAGCGTTGAACCCAGGGGGCATACCTCCTACAATGAGCAGTTCTTC
clone_size: once; cdr3_length: 14; d_call: -; v_call: TRBV10-1; j_call: TRBJ2-7; cdr3_aa: CASSERTSGYEQYF; cdr3_nt: TGCGCCAGCAGTGAAAGGACCAGCGGATACGAGCAGTACTTC
clone_size: -; cdr3_length: 16; d_call: -; v_call: TRBV5-1; j_call: TRBJ2-1; cdr3_aa: CASSPYGGGLGDEQFF; cdr3_nt: TGCGCCAGCAGTCCCTATGGGGGAGGATTAGGTGATGAGCAGTTCTTC
clone_size: few; cdr3_length: 18; d_call: TRBD2; v_call: TRBV6-5; j_call: TRBJ2-5; cdr3_aa: CASSYSAASGGPQSTQYF; cdr3_nt: TGTGCCAGCAGTTACTCCGCGGCTAGCGGGGGTCCCCAATCGACCCAGTACTTC
clone_size: -; cdr3_length: 16; d_call: -; v_call: TRBV7-2; j_call: TRBJ1-2; cdr3_aa: CASSPIVRGALEGYTF; cdr3_nt: TGTGCCAGCAGCCCGATAGTTCGCGGGGCTTTGGAAGGCTACACCTTC
clone_size: -; cdr3_length: 15; d_call: TRBD2; v_call: TRBV6-1; j_call: TRBJ2-2; cdr3_aa: CASSELAGGAGELFF; cdr3_nt: TGTGCCAGCAGTGAACTAGCGGGGGGAGCCGGGGAGCTGTTTTTT
clone_size: -; cdr3_length: 13; d_call: -; v_call: TRBV6-5; j_call: TRBJ2-1; cdr3_aa: CASSYSGVEVQLF; cdr3_nt: TGTGCCAGCAGTTACTCTGGGGTAGAAGTGCAGTTATTC
clone_size: many; cdr3_length: 16; d_call: TRBD1; v_call: TRBV7-6; j_call: TRBJ2-1; cdr3_aa: CASSLVIGGASNEQFF; cdr3_nt: TGTGCCAGCAGCTTAGTAATAGGGGGCGCATCCAATGAGCAGTTCTTC
clone_size: -; cdr3_length: 13; d_call: -; v_call: TRBV19; j_call: TRBJ1-2; cdr3_aa: CASSIRENYGYTF; cdr3_nt: TGCGCCAGTAGTATCCGGGAAAACTATGGCTACACCTTC
clone_size: -; cdr3_length: 12; d_call: -; v_call: TRBV7-8; j_call: TRBJ2-5; cdr3_aa: CASSRLGETQYF; cdr3_nt: TGTGCCAGCAGTCGACTGGGGGAGACCCAGTACTTC
clone_size: -; cdr3_length: 14; d_call: -; v_call: TRBV20-1; j_call: TRBJ2-7; cdr3_aa: CSATGEGDFNEQYF; cdr3_nt: TGCAGTGCTACCGGAGAGGGGGATTTCAACGAGCAGTACTTC
clone_size: -; cdr3_length: 13; d_call: -; v_call: TRBV7-3; j_call: TRBJ2-3; cdr3_aa: CASSTTATDTQYF; cdr3_nt: TGTGCCAGCAGCACGACAGCCACAGATACGCAGTATTTT
clone_size: -; cdr3_length: 14; d_call: -; v_call: TRBV10-3; j_call: TRBJ1-1; cdr3_aa: CATNPRGDNTEAFF; cdr3_nt: TGTGCCACCAACCCTAGGGGAGACAACACTGAAGCTTTCTTT
clone_size: once; cdr3_length: 15; d_call: -; v_call: TRBV4-2; j_call: TRBJ1-2; cdr3_aa: CASSLTVGTEGGYTF; cdr3_nt: TGTGCCAGCAGCCTGACTGTTGGGACGGAAGGGGGCTACACCTTC
clone_size: -; cdr3_length: 13; d_call: -; v_call: TRBV7-2; j_call: TRBJ1-2; cdr3_aa: CASSLRDRLGYTF; cdr3_nt: TGTGCCAGCAGCCTCCGTGACAGGCTCGGCTACACCTTC
clone_size: many; cdr3_length: 13; d_call: -; v_call: TRBV20-1; j_call: TRBJ2-7; cdr3_aa: CSARIRGGYEQYF; cdr3_nt: TGCAGTGCTAGGATCCGGGGCGGCTACGAGCAGTACTTC
clone_size: -; cdr3_length: 12; d_call: -; v_call: TRBV12-3/TRBV12-4; j_call: TRBJ1-1; cdr3_aa: CASSFRQAEAFF; cdr3_nt: TGTGCCAGCAGTTTCCGACAGGCTGAAGCTTTCTTT
clone_size: -; cdr3_length: 10; d_call: -; v_call: TRBV19; j_call: TRBJ1-3; cdr3_aa: CASTGNTIYF; cdr3_nt: TGTGCCAGTACAGGGAACACCATATATTTT
clone_size: once; cdr3_length: 14; d_call: -; v_call: TRBV12-3/TRBV12-4; j_call: TRBJ2-5; cdr3_aa: CASSHVTGWETQYF; cdr3_nt: TGTGCCAGCAGTCACGTAACAGGGTGGGAGACCCAGTACTTC
clone_size: many; cdr3_length: 13; d_call: -; v_call: TRBV15; j_call: TRBJ1-1; cdr3_aa: CATSETAAVGAFF; cdr3_nt: TGTGCCACCTCTGAGACGGCCGCGGTAGGGGCTTTCTTT
clone_size: -; cdr3_length: 14; d_call: -; v_call: TRBV20-1; j_call: TRBJ2-1; cdr3_aa: CSARASGAYNEQFF; cdr3_nt: TGCAGTGCAAGAGCGAGCGGCGCCTACAATGAGCAGTTCTTC
clone_size: -; cdr3_length: 15; d_call: -; v_call: TRBV2; j_call: TRBJ2-5; cdr3_aa: CASSPGIRSQETQYF; cdr3_nt: TGTGCCAGCAGCCCCGGGATAAGAAGCCAAGAGACCCAGTACTTC
clone_size: -; cdr3_length: 12; d_call: TRBD1; v_call: TRBV5-1; j_call: TRBJ2-7; cdr3_aa: CTSSRQGHEQYF; cdr3_nt: TGCACCAGCAGCCGACAGGGCCACGAGCAGTACTTC
clone_size: -; cdr3_length: 13; d_call: -; v_call: TRBV6-6; j_call: TRBJ2-7; cdr3_aa: CASKIGGPYEQYF; cdr3_nt: TGTGCCAGCAAAATCGGGGGCCCCTACGAGCAGTACTTC